The TCR beta chain described here comes from a study of tumor-infiltrating lymphocytes in localized non-small cell lung cancer. Study background: The cohort mixed smokers and never-smokers, several histologies, and some post-neoadjuvant-chemotherapy samples. Resected tumor was paired with non-adjacent uninvolved lung from the same patient.

V trimming: 5 bases; J trimming: 7 bases; junction bases outside the gene matches: 12. Germline V CDR1 and CDR2: SEHNR, FQNEAQ (reference sequence). The CDR3 contains 16 residues. Study findings and constraints: IM1 and IM2 tumors showed no difference in T-cell fraction.

As to this clone: Its specificity is unknown.

The repertoire was sequenced with immunoSEQ multiplex PCR; TCRdb's copy has only in-frame clones and lacks some. The data contain some 10,000 clones, 84% of them singletons. This rearrangement joins TRBV7-9 to TRBJ2-1; 9 positions match TRBD1. This TCR derives from a human donor with non-small cell lung cancer. Sequenced: lung tumor tissue. CDR3 DNA: TGTGCCAGCAGCCCTGCCCCCCGGGACAGGGTTAATGAGCAGTTCTTC. This translates into CASSPAPRDRVNEQFF.